The 32 T cell receptor beta chains below come from one sample, sequenced in a study of glioma-infiltrating T cells after dendritic cell vaccination. TCRdb's copy holds only in-frame clones and misses some; the assay was immunoSEQ multiplex PCR. This table holds over 65,000 clones, roughly 85% found once. Noted time point: after dendritic cell vaccination, including at tumor progression/relapse. Sequencing used blood, obtained after dendritic cell vaccination. Receptor source: a human donor with glioblastoma.

The gene calls are TRBV19 and TRBJ2-7; unclear D gene. Trimming removed 3 bases from V and 3 bases from J, with 18 bases in between. The CDR3 loop spans 16 amino acids. In germline, CDR1 is LNHDA, CDR2 SQIVND (reference sequence). This CDR3 is CASSIRQDYPNYEQYF. In DNA, the CDR3 is TGTGCCAGTAGTATCCGTCAGGATTACCCCAACTACGAGCAGTACTTC.

This clone was detected a few times. The V and J genes are TRBV6-5 and TRBJ2-2; 9 bases agree with TRBD1. The CDR3 totals 15 residues. V trimming: 7 bases; J trimming: 7 bases; junction bases outside the gene matches: 10. The V gene's germline CDR1 is MNHEY and CDR2 SVGAGI. The CDR3 DNA reads as TGTGCCAGCAAGAACCGGGGACAGGGTAACGGGGAGCTGTTTTTT. It encodes CASKNRGQGNGELFF.

In its sample, this clone was seen a few times. The rearrangement links TRBV7-9 to TRBJ2-7, with TRBD1 as a possible D gene (6 bases). V was pared by 5 bases and J by 0 bases, with 17 bases between. Germline V gene data show CDR1 as SEHNR and CDR2 as FQNEAQ (reference sequence). The CDR3 is 16 residues long. The CDR3 region has the DNA TGTGCCAGCAGCCAAATCCGGGACACTACCTCCTACGAGCAGTACTTC. This encodes CASSQIRDTTSYEQYF.

V gene TRBV9 combines with J gene TRBJ2-3; no firm D call. Germline CDR1 is SGDLS and CDR2 is YYNGEE. This CDR3 spans 14 amino acids. Trimming stripped 4 bases from V and 4 bases from J, with 13 bases between. CDR3 DNA sequence: TGTGCCAGCAGCTCTGTTTACCGGGCAGATACGCAGTATTTT. It encodes CASSSVYRADTQYF. The full variable domain, rest sourced from reference TRBV9 and TRBJ2-3, is DSGVTQTPKHLITATGQRVTLRCSPRSGDLSVYWYQQSLDQGLQFLIQYYNGEERAKGNILERFSAQQFPDLHSELNLSSLELGDSALYFCASSSVYRADTQYFGPGTRLTVL.

The rearrangement joins TRBV7-9 to TRBJ1-2; the D gene is possibly TRBD1 (5 bases). Germline CDR1 and CDR2: SEHNR and FQNEAQ (reference sequence). CDR3 length: 13 residues. Between the trimmed V and J ends, which lost 1 base and 5 bases, there was a span of 8 bases. This chain's CDR3 is CASSLGQSYGYTF. The CDR3, as DNA: TGTGCCAGCAGCTTAGGACAGTCTTATGGCTACACCTTC.

This clone was counted between two and nine times. The chain combines TRBV9 with TRBJ2-7; D is possibly TRBD2 (5 bases). The CDR3 length is 15 residues. Germline V gene data show CDR1 as SGDLS and CDR2 as YYNGEE. The V end was cut by 0 bases, the J end by 3 bases, with 13 bases between. CDR3 loop: CASSVGRGRDYEQYF. Here the CDR3 DNA reads TGTGCCAGCAGCGTAGGTCGAGGGCGTGACTACGAGCAGTACTTC.

This chain connects TRBV29-1 to TRBJ2-5, with D perhaps TRBD1 (6 bases). Germline CDR1 SQVTM, CDR2 ANQGSEA. V was clipped by 2 bases and J by 2 bases, with 9 bases between them. This CDR3 has 13 residues. The CDR3 coding sequence is TGCAGCGTTGAAACAGGGCTTCAAGAGACCCAGTACTTC. It encodes CSVETGLQETQYF.

The chain carries TRBV5-1 and TRBJ2-7, with 7 bases identical to TRBD1. The junction had 8 bases not matched to a gene; V was cut back by 2 bases and J by 6 bases. The CDR3 contains 14 residues. CDR1 is SGHRS and CDR2 is YFSETQ in the germline V gene. The CDR3 loop is CASSFFRDSAEQYF. CDR3 coding DNA: TGCGCCAGCAGCTTTTTCCGGGACAGTGCCGAGCAGTACTTC.

The rearrangement uses TRBV23-1 and TRBJ2-2; TRBD2 is a possible D gene (5 bases). TRBV23-1 counts as an open reading frame of uncertain function. This CDR3 spans 13 amino acids. With 4 bases removed from V and 8 bases from J, the gap between germline ends came to 11 bases. DNA for the CDR3: TGCGCCAGCAGTCGGGCGGGTTCGGGGGAGCTGTTTTTT. This encodes CASSRAGSGELFF.

The chain joins TRBV5-4 to TRBJ1-2, with D possibly being TRBD1 (6 bases). CDR1 and CDR2 (germline): SGHNT, YYREEE (reference sequence). The CDR3 length is 13 residues. V lost 4 bases and J lost 4, with 11 bases in between. CDR3 in DNA: TGTGCCAGCAGCACTGGACAGATCTATGGCTACACCTTC. It translates to CASSTGQIYGYTF.

This chain uses TRBV28 with TRBJ2-7; 9 bases fit TRBD1. V trimming: 9 bases; J trimming: 4 bases; junction bases outside the gene matches: 7. The CDR3 runs 13 residues. The germline V gene has CDR1 MDHEN and CDR2 SYDVKM. The CDR3 nucleotides are TGTGCCAGTGTAACAGGGGGCGAATACGAGCAGTACTTC. It translates to CASVTGGEYEQYF.

The rearrangement uses TRBV7-6 and TRBJ2-7, with 9 bases that match TRBD2. The CDR3 extends over 15 amino acids. V dropped 3 bases and J dropped 2; count of bases not matched to a gene: 5. The germline V gene has CDR1 SGHVS and CDR2 FNYEAQ. The CDR3 is CASSLQRGDTYEQYF. The CDR3 bases are TGTGCCAGCAGCTTGCAGCGGGGGGATACCTACGAGCAGTACTTC.

The chain joins TRBV19 to TRBJ2-6, with TRBD1 matching over 7 bases. The CDR3 is 16 amino acids. CDR1 and CDR2 from the germline V gene are LNHDA and SQIVND (reference sequence). Unmatched junction bases numbered 5, after V lost 6 bases and J lost 0 bases. For the CDR3, the DNA is TGTGCCAGTAGCGGACAGGTGACCTCTGGGGCCAACGTCCTGACTTTC. It codes for CASSGQVTSGANVLTF. Drawing the rest from reference TRBV19 and TRBJ2-6, the complete variable domain is DGGITQSPKYLFRKEGQNVTLSCEQNLNHDAMYWYRQDPGQGLRLIYYSQIVNDFQKGDIAEGYSVSREKKESFPLTVTSAQKNPTAFYLCASSGQVTSGANVLTFGAGSRLTVL.

This rearrangement joins TRBV7-2 to TRBJ2-7; 7 positions agree with TRBD2. This CDR3 has 12 residues. Germline V lookup: CDR1 SGHTA, CDR2 FQGNSA. The ends lost 6 bases at V and 2 bases at J; junction bases unmatched: 1. In nucleotides, the CDR3 is TGTGCCAGCAGAGCGGGAACCTACGAGCAGTACTTC. Translating gives CASRAGTYEQYF.

The chain has TRBV9 and TRBJ2-4, with D perhaps TRBD2 (6 bases). In germline, CDR1 is SGDLS, CDR2 YYNGEE. V was cut by 0 bases and J by 7 bases, with 11 bases left in between. The CDR3 contains 14 residues. In DNA form, the CDR3 reads TGTGCCAGCAGCGTAGGCCTGGGGGGTAACATTCAGTACTTC. Translation: CASSVGLGGNIQYF.

The rearrangement joins TRBV7-9 to TRBJ2-5; 9 bases are a match to TRBD2. The trim removed 5 bases at V and 0 bases at J, leaving 7 bases unmatched. CDR1 SEHNR and CDR2 FQNEAQ come from the germline V gene (reference sequence). The length of the CDR3 is 16 residues. As DNA, the CDR3 is TGTGCCAGCAGCCCGCGGGGGGGCTCCCACCAAGAGACCCAGTACTTC. Its protein is CASSPRGGSHQETQYF.

This chain links TRBV12-1 with TRBJ2-7; the DNA was not used to check the table's D call, TRBD2. TRBV12-1 constitutes a pseudogene. CDR3 length equals 15 residues. Written as DNA, the CDR3 is TGTGCCAGCAGCTCGAAAGGGGGGGGCCCCTACGAGCAGTACTTC. Protein: CASSSKGGGPYEQYF.

This sequence joins TRBV7-2 and TRBJ2-7; 11 bases are a match to TRBD2. V shed 5 bases, J shed 10 bases, and the junction held 13 bases outside the gene matches. Per the germline V gene, CDR1 is SGHTA and CDR2 is FQGNSA. The CDR3 has 15 amino acids. The DNA for the CDR3 is TGTGCCAGCAGCCCCCAATCCGGGACTAGCGGAAGACAGTACTTC. Encoded protein: CASSPQSGTSGRQYF.

This clone was seen more than once but under ten times. The chain links TRBV6-1 to TRBJ1-5; D unclear. Looked up from germline, CDR1 is MNHNS and CDR2 is SASEGT. This CDR3 is 14 amino acids long. The germline V and J ends were trimmed by 5 bases and 5 bases, with 13 bases remaining between them. The CDR3 nucleotides are TGTGCCAGCAGTTCAGACGGGAGCCATCAGCCCCAGCATTTT. This encodes CASSSDGSHQPQHF.

This clone was recorded only once. The V gene is TRBV30, the J gene TRBJ2-2; D is uncertain. CDR3 length: 17 amino acids. Germline values: CDR1 GTSNPN, CDR2 SVGIG (reference sequence). Trimming took 0 bases from V and 3 from J, leaving 17 bases between them. DNA of the CDR3: TGTGCCTGGAGTGTACCGTACCGGCAGGTCGACACCGGGGAGCTGTTTTTT. This sequence encodes CAWSVPYRQVDTGELFF.

This rearrangement joins TRBV23-1 to TRBJ2-7, with D possibly matching TRBD2 (6 bases). TRBV23-1 is an ORF for which the function is uncertain. The CDR3 runs to 17 residues. V dropped 8 bases and J dropped 0 bases, with 23 bases sitting between them. CDR3 in DNA: TGCGCCAGCCCCCAACCCCCAAGGGTGGGAGGCTCCTACGAGCAGTACTTC. Amino acids: CASPQPPRVGGSYEQYF.

The chain recombines TRBV5-1 with TRBJ1-5; D gene unclear. V lost 2 bases and J lost 2, with 5 bases in between. CDR1 and CDR2 from the germline V gene are SGHRS and YFSETQ. The CDR3 runs 13 residues. The CDR3 loop reads CASSLTGNQPQHF. The CDR3 DNA follows: TGCGCCAGCAGCTTAACGGGCAATCAGCCCCAGCATTTT.

The genes are TRBV5-8 and TRBJ1-1; D is perhaps TRBD1 (5 bases). Trimming stripped 0 bases from V and 4 bases from J, with 10 bases between. This CDR3 has 14 residues. Per the germline V gene, CDR1 is SGHTS and CDR2 is YDEGEE. The CDR3 loop reads CASSLETVSTEAFF. The CDR3 coding sequence is TGTGCCAGCAGCTTGGAGACAGTGAGCACTGAAGCTTTCTTT.

V is TRBV28 and J is TRBJ1-5, with D uncertain. V lost 3 bases and J lost 8, with 5 bases in between. Germline assignment: CDR1 MDHEN and CDR2 SYDVKM. The length of the CDR3 is 11 residues. The CDR3 spells CASSFEEPQHF. CDR3 bases: TGTGCCAGCAGTTTCGAGGAGCCCCAGCATTTT.

This sequence joins TRBV6-5 and TRBJ1-1; 7 bases map to TRBD1. The germline CDR1 and CDR2 sequences are MNHEY and SVGAGI. The trim removed 5 bases at V and 4 bases at J, leaving 7 bases unmatched. CDR3 length equals 14 residues. In DNA form, the CDR3 reads TGTGCCAGCAGTAAGAACGACAGGGTCACTGAAGCTTTCTTT. This translates into CASSKNDRVTEAFF.

V gene TRBV6-5 combines with J gene TRBJ1-3; D remains unclear. The CDR3 has 14 amino acids. Germline V lookup: CDR1 MNHEY, CDR2 SVGAGI. The V gene lost 6 bases and the J gene lost 0 bases, with 9 bases spanning the gap. Here the CDR3 DNA reads TGTGCCAGCAGCCCCACTTACTCTGGAAACACCATATATTTT. It is translated as CASSPTYSGNTIYF.

V is TRBV5-4 and J is TRBJ1-1; D is unresolved. Trimming removed 1 base from V and 4 bases from J, with 11 bases in between. CDR3 length: 14 amino acids. CDR1 and CDR2 from the germline V gene are SGHNT and YYREEE (reference sequence). The CDR3, as DNA: TGTGCCAGCAGCTTGAGAGGCATCGGCACTGAAGCTTTCTTT. It yields the protein CASSLRGIGTEAFF. Drawing the rest from reference TRBV5-4 and TRBJ1-1, the complete variable domain is ETGVTQSPTHLIKTRGQQVTLRCSSQSGHNTVSWYQQALGQGPQFIFQYYREEENGRGNFPPRFSGLQFPNYSSELNVNALELDDSALYLCASSLRGIGTEAFFGQGTRLTVV.

This chain joins TRBV4-3 and TRBJ2-3; 11 bases are shared with TRBD1. The germline CDR1 and CDR2 sequences are LGHNA and YSLEER. The CDR3 loop spans 17 amino acids. J lost 3 bases, V lost 5 bases, and 10 bases had no gene match. The CDR3 DNA reads TGCGCCAGCAGCTTCGGACAGGGGGCCTATGCGACAGATACGCAGTATTTT. The encoded protein is CASSFGQGAYATDTQYF.

A remark on this clone: Different DNA sequences within this sample yield the same CDR3. The genes are TRBV5-1 and TRBJ1-1; weak D call: TRBD1 (5 bases). The V end lost 0 bases, the J end lost 1 base, and 7 bases lay between the germline ends. CDR1 is SGHRS, CDR2 YFSETQ, per germline. This CDR3 has 14 residues. DNA of the CDR3: TGCGCCAGCAGCTTGGGCGGGGGGAACACTGAAGCTTTCTTT. Its translation is CASSLGGGNTEAFF.

The CDR3 DNA follows: TGTGCCAGCAGCTTGGTTAGTCCAGGGCGAGAGACCCAGTACTTC. It specifies CASSLVSPGRETQYF. The chain carries TRBV5-4 and TRBJ2-5; D is perhaps TRBD1 (5 bases). Germline CDR1 is SGHNT and CDR2 is YYREEE (reference sequence). V was shortened by 0 bases and J by 4 bases, with 13 bases between the two germline ends. The CDR3 is 15 amino acids.

This sequence joins TRBV9 and TRBJ2-5; 7 nucleotides match TRBD2. The CDR3 is 15 amino acids. V lost 0 bases, J lost 4 bases, and 6 bases stayed unmatched. Germline lookup yields CDR1 SGDLS and CDR2 YYNGEE. DNA for the CDR3: TGTGCCAGCAGCGTAGCGGGGTCGGGGGGAGAGACCCAGTACTTC. Its protein product is CASSVAGSGGETQYF.

The chain carries TRBV6-6 and TRBJ1-2; D unresolved. With 0 bases removed from V and 6 bases from J, the gap between germline ends came to 11 bases. The CDR3 totals 14 residues. Per germline, CDR1 MNHNY and CDR2 SVGAGI (reference sequence). The CDR3 spells CASSYSMEADGYTF. The CDR3 DNA follows: TGTGCCAGCAGTTACTCGATGGAGGCGGATGGCTACACCTTC.